This T cell receptor beta chain was identified during a study of lymphopenia after photon versus proton radiotherapy. Notes on the study in general: Survival link was tested only in deceased patients; proton benefit remains a possibility. After lymphocyte nadir, photon-treated repertoires showed oligoclonal expansion, especially CD8+ Temra. Relative stability marked proton patients; photon patients lost diversity and naive cells.

Method: immunoSEQ multiplex PCR; TCRdb's copy keeps in-frame clones and lacks some. The repertoire holds about 68,000 clones, roughly 91% seen once, with approximately 2.6% in the top ten. V lost 1 base to trimming and J lost 7 bases, with 11 bases between them. Germline-derived CDR1 and CDR2 are SGHTS and YDEGEE. The CDR3 is 13 residues long. A word on this clone: Its antigen is still unknown.

The J gene is TRBJ2-5, the V gene TRBV5-8; D not resolved. The sample consisted of peripheral blood, taken from a patient treated with photon-based radiotherapy. The sequence was obtained from a woman aged 65 to 85 with pancreatic cancer. The CDR3 nucleotides are TGTGCCAGCAGCTTGACGGTCCCCGGGACCCAGTACTTC. Its protein product is CASSLTVPGTQYF.